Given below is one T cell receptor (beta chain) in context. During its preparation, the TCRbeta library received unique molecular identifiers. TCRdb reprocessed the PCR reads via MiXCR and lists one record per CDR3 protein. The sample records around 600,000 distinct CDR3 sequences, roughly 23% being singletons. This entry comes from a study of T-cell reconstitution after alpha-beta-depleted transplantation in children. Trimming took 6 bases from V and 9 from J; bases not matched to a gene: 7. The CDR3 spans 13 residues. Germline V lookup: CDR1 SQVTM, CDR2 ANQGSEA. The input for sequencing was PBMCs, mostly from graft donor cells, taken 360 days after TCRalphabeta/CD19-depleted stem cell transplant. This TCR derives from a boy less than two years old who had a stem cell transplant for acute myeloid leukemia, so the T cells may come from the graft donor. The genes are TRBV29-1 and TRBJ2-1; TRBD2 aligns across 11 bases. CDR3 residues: CSVCLAGGGEQFF. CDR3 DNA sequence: TGCAGCGTCTGCCTAGCGGGGGGAGGTGAGCAGTTCTTC.